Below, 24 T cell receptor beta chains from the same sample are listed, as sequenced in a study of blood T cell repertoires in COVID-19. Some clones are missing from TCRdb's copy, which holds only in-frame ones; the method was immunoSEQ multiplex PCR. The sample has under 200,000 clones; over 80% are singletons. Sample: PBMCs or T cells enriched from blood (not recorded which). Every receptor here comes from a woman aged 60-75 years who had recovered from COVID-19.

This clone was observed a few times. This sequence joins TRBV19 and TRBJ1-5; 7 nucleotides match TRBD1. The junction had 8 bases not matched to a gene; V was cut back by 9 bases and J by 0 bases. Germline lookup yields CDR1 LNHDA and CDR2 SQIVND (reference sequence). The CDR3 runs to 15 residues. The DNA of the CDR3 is TGTGCCAGCCTGAAGACAGGGAATAGCAATCAGCCCCAGCATTTT. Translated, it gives CASLKTGNSNQPQHF.

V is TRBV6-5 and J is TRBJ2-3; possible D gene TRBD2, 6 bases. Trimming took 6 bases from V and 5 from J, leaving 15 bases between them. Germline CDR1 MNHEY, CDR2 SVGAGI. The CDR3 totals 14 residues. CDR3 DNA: TGTGCCAGCAGACCCCAGCGGCGGGGAGATACGCAGTATTTT. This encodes CASRPQRRGDTQYF.

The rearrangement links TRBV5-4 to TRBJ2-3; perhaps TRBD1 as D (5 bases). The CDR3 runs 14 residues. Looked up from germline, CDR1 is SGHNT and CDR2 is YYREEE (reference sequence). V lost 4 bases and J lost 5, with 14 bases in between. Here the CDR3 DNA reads TGTGCCAGCAGCCAGGACAACCAGGGAGATACGCAGTATTTT. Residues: CASSQDNQGDTQYF. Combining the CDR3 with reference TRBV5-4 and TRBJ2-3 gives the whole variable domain ETGVTQSPTHLIKTRGQQVTLRCSSQSGHNTVSWYQQALGQGPQFIFQYYREEENGRGNFPPRFSGLQFPNYSSELNVNALELDDSALYLCASSQDNQGDTQYFGPGTRLTVL.

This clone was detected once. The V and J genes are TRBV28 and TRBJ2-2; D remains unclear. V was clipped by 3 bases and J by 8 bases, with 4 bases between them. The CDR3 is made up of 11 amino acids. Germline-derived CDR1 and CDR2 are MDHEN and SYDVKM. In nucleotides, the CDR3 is TGTGCCAGCAGTTTGTCTGGGGAGCTGTTTTTT. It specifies CASSLSGELFF.

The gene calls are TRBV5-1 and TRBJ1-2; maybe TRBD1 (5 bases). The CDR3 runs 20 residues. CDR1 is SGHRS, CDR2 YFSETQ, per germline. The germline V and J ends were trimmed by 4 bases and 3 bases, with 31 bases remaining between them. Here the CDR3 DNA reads TGCGCCAGCAGCCCTCAGGGCCGGACGATAGCTACGCGAACCCACTATGGCTACACCTTC. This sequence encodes CASSPQGRTIATRTHYGYTF.

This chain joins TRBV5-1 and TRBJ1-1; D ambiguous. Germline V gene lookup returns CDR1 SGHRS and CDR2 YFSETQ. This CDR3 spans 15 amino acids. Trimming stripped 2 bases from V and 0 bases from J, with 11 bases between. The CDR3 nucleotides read TGCGCCAGCAGCTTAGGAGGAGTTTTGAACACTGAAGCTTTCTTT. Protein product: CASSLGGVLNTEAFF.

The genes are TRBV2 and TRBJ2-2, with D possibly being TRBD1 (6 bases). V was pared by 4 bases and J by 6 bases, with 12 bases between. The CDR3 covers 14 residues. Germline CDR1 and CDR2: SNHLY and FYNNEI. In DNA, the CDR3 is TGTGCCAGCAGTGTCCAGGGGTCCCCCGGGGAGCTGTTTTTT. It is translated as CASSVQGSPGELFF.

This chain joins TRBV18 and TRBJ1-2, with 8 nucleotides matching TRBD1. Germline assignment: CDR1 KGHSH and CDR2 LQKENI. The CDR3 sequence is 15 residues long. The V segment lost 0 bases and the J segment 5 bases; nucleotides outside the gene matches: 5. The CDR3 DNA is TGTGCCAGCTCACCACCGGGACAGGTACCTTATGGCTACACCTTC. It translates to CASSPPGQVPYGYTF.

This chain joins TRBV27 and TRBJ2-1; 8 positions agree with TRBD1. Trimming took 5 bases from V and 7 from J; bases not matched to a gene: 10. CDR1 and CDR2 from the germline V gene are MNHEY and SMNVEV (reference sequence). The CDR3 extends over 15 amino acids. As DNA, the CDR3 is TGTGCCAGCAGTCTCCCGGGACAGGCAGTAAATGAGCAGTTCTTC. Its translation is CASSLPGQAVNEQFF.

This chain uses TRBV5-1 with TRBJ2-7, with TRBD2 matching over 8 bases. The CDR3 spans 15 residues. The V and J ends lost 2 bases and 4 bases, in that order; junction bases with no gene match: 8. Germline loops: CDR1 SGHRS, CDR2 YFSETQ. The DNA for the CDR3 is TGCGCCAGCAGCTTTTCAACTAGCGGACCATACGAGCAGTACTTC. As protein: CASSFSTSGPYEQYF.

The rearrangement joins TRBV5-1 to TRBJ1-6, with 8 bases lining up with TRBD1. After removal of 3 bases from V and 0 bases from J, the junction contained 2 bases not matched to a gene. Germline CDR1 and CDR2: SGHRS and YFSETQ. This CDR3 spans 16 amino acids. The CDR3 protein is CASSSRGLSYNSPLHF. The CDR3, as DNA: TGCGCCAGCAGCTCCAGGGGGCTCTCCTATAATTCACCCCTCCACTTT.

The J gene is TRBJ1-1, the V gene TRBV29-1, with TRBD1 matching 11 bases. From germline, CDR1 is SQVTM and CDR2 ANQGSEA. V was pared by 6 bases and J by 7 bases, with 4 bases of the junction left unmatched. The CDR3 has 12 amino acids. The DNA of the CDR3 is TGCAGCGTGCGGACAGGGGGCAATGAAGCTTTCTTT. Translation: CSVRTGGNEAFF.

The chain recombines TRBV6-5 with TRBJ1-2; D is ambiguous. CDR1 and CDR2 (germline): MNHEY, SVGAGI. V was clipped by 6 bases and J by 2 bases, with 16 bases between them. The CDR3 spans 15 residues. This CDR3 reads CASREASSSNYGYTF. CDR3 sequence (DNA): TGTGCCAGCAGGGAGGCTTCGTCCTCGAACTATGGCTACACCTTC.

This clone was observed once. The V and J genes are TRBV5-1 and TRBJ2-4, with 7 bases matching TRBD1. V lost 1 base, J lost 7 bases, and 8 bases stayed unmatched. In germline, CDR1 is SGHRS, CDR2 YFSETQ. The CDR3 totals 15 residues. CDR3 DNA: TGCGCCAGCAGCTTGAGCCCCGGGACAGCCAACATTCAGTACTTC. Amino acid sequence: CASSLSPGTANIQYF.

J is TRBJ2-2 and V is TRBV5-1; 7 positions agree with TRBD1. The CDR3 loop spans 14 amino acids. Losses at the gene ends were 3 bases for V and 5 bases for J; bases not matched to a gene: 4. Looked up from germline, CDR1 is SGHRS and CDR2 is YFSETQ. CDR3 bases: TGCGCCAGCAGCTGGCAGGGGGAAACCGGGGAGCTGTTTTTT. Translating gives CASSWQGETGELFF.

The CDR3 coding sequence is TGTGCCAGCAGCGCCGACCTGGAGCCCTCTGGAAACACCATATATTTT. It yields the protein CASSADLEPSGNTIYF. This chain uses TRBV9 with TRBJ1-3; D is ambiguous. Trimming shortened V by 3 bases and J by 0 bases, and 13 bases separated the two germline ends. The germline CDR1 and CDR2 sequences are SGDLS and YYNGEE. The length of the CDR3 is 16 residues.

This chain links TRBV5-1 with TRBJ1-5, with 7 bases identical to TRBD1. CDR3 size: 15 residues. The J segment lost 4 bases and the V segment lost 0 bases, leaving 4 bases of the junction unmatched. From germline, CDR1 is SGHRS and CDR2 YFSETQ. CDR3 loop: CASSLAGQFNQPQHF. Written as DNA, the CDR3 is TGCGCCAGCAGCTTGGCGGGACAGTTTAATCAGCCCCAGCATTTT.

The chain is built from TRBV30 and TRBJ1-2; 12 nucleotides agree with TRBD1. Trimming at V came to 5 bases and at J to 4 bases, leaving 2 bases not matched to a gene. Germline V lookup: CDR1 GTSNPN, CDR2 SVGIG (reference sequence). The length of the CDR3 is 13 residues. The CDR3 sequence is CAWGTGGTYGYTF. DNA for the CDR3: TGTGCCTGGGGGACAGGGGGCACCTATGGCTACACCTTC. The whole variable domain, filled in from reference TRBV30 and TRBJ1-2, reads SQTIHQWPATLVQPVGSPLSLECTVEGTSNPNLYWYRQAAGRGLQLLFYSVGIGQISSEVPQNLSASRPQDRQFILSSKKLLLSDSGFYLCAWGTGGTYGYTFGSGTRLTVV.

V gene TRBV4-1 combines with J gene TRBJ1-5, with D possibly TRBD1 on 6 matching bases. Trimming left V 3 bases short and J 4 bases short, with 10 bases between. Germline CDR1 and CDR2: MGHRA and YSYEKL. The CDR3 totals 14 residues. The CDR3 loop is CASSHPDRNQPQHF. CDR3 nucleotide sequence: TGCGCCAGCAGCCACCCCGACAGGAATCAGCCCCAGCATTTT.

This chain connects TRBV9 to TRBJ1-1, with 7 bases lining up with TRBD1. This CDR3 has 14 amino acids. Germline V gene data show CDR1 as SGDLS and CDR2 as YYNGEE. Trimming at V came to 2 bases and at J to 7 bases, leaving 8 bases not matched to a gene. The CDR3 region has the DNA TGTGCCAGCAGCGTCCAGACAGGGTTTGGTGAAGCTTTCTTT. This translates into CASSVQTGFGEAFF.

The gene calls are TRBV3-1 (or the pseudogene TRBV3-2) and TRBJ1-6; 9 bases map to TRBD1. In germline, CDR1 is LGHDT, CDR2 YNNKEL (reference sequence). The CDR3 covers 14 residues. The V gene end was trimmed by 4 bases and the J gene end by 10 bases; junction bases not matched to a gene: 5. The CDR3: CASSPGDRDSPLHF. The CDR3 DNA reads TGTGCCAGCAGCCCGGGGGACAGGGACTCACCCCTCCACTTT.

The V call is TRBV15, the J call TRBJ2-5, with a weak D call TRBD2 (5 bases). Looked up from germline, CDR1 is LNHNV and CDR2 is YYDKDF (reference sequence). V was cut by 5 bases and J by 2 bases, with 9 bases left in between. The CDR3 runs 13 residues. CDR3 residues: CATSPREQETQYF. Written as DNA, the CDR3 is TGTGCCACCAGCCCGAGGGAACAAGAGACCCAGTACTTC.

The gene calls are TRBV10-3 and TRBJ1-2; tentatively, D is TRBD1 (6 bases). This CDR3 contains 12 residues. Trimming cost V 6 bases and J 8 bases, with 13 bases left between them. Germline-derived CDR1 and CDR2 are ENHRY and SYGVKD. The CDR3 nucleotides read TGTGCCATCAGCAAGAACAGGGAAGGCTACACCTTC. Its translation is CAISKNREGYTF.

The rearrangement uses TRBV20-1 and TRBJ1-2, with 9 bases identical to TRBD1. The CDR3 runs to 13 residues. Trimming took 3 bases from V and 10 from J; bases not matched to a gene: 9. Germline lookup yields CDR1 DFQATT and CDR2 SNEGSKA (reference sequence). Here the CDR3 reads CSASAGQGVSYTF. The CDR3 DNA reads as TGCAGTGCTAGTGCGGGACAGGGAGTATCCTACACCTTC.